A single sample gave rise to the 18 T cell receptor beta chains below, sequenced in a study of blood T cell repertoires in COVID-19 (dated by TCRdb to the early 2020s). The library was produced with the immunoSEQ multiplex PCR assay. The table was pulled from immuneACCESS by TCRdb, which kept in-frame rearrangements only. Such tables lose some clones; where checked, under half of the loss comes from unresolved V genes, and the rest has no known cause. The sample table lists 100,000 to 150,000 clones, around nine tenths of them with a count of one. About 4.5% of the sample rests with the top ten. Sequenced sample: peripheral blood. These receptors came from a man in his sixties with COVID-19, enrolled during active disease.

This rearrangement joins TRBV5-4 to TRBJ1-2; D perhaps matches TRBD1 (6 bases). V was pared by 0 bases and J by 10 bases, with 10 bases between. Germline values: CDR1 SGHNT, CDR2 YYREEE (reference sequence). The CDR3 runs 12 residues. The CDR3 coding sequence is TGTGCCAGCAGCTTGGCAGGGGAAGACTACACCTTC. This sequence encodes CASSLAGEDYTF.

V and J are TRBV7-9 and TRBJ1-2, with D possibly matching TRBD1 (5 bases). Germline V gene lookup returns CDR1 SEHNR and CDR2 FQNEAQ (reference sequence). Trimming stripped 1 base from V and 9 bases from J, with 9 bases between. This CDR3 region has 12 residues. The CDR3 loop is CASSLVEGSYTF. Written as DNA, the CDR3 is TGTGCCAGCAGCTTAGTGGAGGGGAGCTACACCTTC.

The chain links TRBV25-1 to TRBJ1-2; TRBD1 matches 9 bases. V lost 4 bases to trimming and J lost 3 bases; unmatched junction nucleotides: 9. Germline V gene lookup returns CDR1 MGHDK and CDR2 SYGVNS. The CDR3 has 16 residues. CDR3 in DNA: TGTGCCAGCAGTGCACCTTGGACAGGGGCGGACTATGGCTACACCTTC. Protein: CASSAPWTGADYGYTF.

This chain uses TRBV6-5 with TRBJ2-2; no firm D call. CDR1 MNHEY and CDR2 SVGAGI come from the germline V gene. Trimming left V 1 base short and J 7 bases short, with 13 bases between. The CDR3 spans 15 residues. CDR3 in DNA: TGTGCCAGCAGTTACTTGGCAAGGAGCATCGGGGAGCTGTTTTTT. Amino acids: CASSYLARSIGELFF.

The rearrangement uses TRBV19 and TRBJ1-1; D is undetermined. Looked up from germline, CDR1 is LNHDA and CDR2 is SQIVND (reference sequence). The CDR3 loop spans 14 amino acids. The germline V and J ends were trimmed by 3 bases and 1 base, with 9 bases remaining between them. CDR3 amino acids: CASSMVTGNTEAFF. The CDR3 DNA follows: TGTGCCAGTAGTATGGTCACTGGGAACACTGAAGCTTTCTTT.

CDR3 sequence: CASSPGDSVNTEAFF. The CDR3 DNA follows: TGCGCCAGCAGCCCCGGGGACAGCGTGAACACTGAAGCTTTCTTT. The chain couples TRBV5-1 to TRBJ1-1; 7 bases map to TRBD1. The germline V gene encodes CDR1 SGHRS and CDR2 YFSETQ. The ends lost 4 bases at V and 0 bases at J; junction bases unmatched: 6. The CDR3 runs to 15 residues.

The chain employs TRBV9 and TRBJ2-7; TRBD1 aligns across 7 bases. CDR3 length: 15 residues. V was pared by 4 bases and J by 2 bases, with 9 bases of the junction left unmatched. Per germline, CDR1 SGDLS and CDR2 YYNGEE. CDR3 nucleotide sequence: TGTGCCAGCAGCAGGACAGGCAAACTTCCCTACGAGCAGTACTTC. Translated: CASSRTGKLPYEQYF.

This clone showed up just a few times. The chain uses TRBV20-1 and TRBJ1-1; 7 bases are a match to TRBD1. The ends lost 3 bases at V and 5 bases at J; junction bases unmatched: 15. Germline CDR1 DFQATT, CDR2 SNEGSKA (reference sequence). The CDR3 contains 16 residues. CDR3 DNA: TGCAGTGCTAGTCCCTTCCTCCGGGACAGTAAGACTGAAGCTTTCTTT. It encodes CSASPFLRDSKTEAFF.

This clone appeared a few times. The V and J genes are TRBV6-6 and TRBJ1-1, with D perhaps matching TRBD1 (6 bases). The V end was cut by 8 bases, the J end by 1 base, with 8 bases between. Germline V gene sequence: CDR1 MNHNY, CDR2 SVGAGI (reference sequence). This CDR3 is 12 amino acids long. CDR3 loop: CASQTGNTEAFF. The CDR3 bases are TGTGCCAGCCAGACAGGGAACACTGAAGCTTTCTTT.

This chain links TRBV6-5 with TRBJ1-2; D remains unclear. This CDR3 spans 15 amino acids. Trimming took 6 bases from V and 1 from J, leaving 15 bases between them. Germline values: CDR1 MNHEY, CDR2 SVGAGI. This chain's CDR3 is CASSRERTLNYGYTF. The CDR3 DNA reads TGTGCCAGCAGCCGTGAAAGGACTCTTAACTATGGCTACACCTTC.

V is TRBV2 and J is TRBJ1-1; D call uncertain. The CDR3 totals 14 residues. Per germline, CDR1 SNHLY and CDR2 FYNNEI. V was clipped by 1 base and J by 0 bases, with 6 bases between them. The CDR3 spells CASSEEALNTEAFF. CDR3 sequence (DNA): TGTGCCAGCAGTGAAGAAGCACTGAACACTGAAGCTTTCTTT.

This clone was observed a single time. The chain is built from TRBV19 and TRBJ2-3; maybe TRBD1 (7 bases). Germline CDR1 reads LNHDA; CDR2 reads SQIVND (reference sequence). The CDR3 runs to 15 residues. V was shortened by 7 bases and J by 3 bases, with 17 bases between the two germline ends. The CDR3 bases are TGTGCCAGTATGATGGAGGGGGCGCAAACAGATACGCAGTATTTT. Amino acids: CASMMEGAQTDTQYF.

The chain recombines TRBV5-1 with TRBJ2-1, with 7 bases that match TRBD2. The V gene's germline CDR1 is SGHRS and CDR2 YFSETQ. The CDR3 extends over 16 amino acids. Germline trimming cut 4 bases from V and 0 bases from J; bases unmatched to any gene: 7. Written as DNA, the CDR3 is TGCGCCAGCAGCGGACCTAGCGGAAGCTCCTACAATGAGCAGTTCTTC. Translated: CASSGPSGSSYNEQFF.

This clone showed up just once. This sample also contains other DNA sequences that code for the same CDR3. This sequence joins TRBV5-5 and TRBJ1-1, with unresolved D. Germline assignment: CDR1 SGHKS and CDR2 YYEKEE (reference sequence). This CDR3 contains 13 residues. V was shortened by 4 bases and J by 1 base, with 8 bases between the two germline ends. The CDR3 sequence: CASSLRGNTEAFF. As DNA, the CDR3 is TGTGCCAGCAGCCTGAGAGGGAACACTGAAGCTTTCTTT.

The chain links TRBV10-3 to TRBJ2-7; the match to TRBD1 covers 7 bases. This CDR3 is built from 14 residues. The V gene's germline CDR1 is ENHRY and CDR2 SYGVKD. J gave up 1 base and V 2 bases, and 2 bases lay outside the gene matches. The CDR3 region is CAISERGQSYEQYF. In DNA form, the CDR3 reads TGTGCCATCAGTGAGAGGGGACAGTCCTACGAGCAGTACTTC.

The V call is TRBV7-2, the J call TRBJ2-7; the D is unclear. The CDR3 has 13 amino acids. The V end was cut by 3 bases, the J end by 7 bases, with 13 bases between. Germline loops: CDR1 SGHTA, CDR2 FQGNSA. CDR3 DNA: TGTGCCAGCAGCTTTACGCCGCTCGGGGAGCAGTACTTC. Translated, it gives CASSFTPLGEQYF.

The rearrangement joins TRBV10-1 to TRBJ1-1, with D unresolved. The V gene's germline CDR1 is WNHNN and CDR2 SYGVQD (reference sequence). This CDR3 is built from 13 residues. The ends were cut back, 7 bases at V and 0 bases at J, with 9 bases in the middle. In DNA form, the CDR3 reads TGCGCCAGCATGTACAGCCTGAACACTGAAGCTTTCTTT. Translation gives CASMYSLNTEAFF.

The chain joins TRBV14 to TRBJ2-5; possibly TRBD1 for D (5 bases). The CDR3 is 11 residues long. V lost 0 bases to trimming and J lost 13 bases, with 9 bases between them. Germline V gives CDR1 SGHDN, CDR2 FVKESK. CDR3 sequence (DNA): TGTGCCAGCAGCCAAGATAGACAGAGGTACTTC. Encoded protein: CASSQDRQRYF. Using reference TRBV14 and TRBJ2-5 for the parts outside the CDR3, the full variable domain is EAGVTQFPSHSVIEKGQTVTLRCDPISGHDNLYWYRRVMGKEIKFLLHFVKESKQDESGMPNNRFLAERTGGTYSTLKVQPAELEDSGVYFCASSQDRQRYFGPGTRLLVL.